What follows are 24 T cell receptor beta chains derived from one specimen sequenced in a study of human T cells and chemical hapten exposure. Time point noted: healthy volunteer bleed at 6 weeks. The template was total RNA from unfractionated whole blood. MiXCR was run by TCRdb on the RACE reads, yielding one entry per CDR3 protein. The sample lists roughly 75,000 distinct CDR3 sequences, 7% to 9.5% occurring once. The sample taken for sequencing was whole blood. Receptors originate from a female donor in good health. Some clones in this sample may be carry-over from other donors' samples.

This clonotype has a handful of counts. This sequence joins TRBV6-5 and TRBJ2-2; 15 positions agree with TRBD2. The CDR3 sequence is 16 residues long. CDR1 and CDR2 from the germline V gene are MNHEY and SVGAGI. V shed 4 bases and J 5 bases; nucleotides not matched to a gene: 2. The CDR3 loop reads CASSLGLAGGTGELFF. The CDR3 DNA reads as TGTGCCAGCAGTTTAGGACTAGCGGGGGGGACCGGGGAGCTGTTTTTT.

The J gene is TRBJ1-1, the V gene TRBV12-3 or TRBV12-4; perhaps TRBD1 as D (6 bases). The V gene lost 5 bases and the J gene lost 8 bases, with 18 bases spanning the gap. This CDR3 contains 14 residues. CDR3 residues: CASSREEPGQEAFF. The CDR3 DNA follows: TGTGCCAGCAGTAGAGAGGAGCCGGGACAAGAAGCTTTCTTT.

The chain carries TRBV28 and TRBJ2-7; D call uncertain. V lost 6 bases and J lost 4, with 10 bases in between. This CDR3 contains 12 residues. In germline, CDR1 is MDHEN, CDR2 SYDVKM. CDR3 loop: CASSLPGYEQYF. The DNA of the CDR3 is TGTGCCAGCAGCCTACCAGGTTACGAGCAGTACTTC. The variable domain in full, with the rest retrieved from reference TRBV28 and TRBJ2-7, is DVKVTQSSRYLVKRTGEKVFLECVQDMDHENMFWYRQDPGLGLRLIYFSYDVKMKEKGDIPEGYSVSREKKERFSLILESASTNQTSMYLCASSLPGYEQYFGPGTRLTVT.

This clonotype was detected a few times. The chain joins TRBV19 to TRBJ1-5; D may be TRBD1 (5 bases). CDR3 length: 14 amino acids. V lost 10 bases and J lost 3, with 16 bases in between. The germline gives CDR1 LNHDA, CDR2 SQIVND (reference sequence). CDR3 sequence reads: CATSIRVYNQPQHF. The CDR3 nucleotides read TGTGCCACCTCGATCAGGGTATACAATCAGCCCCAGCATTTT. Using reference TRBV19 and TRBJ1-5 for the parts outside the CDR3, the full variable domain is DGGITQSPKYLFRKEGQNVTLSCEQNLNHDAMYWYRQDPGQGLRLIYYSQIVNDFQKGDIAEGYSVSREKKESFPLTVTSAQKNPTAFYLCATSIRVYNQPQHFGDGTRLSIL.

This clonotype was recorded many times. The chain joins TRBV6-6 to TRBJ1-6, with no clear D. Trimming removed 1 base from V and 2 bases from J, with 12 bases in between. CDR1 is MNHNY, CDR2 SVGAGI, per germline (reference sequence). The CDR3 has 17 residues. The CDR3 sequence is CASSYYPADPYNSPLHF. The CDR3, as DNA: TGTGCCAGCAGTTACTACCCAGCGGATCCCTATAATTCACCCCTCCACTTT.

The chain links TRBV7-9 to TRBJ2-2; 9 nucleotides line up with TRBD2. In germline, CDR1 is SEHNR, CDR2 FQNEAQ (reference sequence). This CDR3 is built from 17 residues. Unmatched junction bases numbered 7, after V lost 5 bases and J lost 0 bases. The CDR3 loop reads CASSAYGLAPNTGELFF. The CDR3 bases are TGTGCCAGCAGCGCATACGGACTAGCGCCGAACACCGGGGAGCTGTTTTTT.

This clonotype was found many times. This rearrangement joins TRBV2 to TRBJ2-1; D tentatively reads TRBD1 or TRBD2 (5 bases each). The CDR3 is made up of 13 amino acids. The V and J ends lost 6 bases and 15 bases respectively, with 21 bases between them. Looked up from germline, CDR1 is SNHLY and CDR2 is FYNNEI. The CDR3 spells CASSPRGTPGRFF. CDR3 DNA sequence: TGTGCCAGCAGCCCCCGGGGCACGCCGGGGCGGTTCTTC.

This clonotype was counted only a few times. CDR3 bases: TGTGCCAGCAGTTACAGGACAGGGATTGTCGACGAGCAGTACTTC. Translating gives CASSYRTGIVDEQYF. The gene calls are TRBV12-3 or TRBV12-4 and TRBJ2-7, with TRBD1 identical over 8 bases. The CDR3 is 15 amino acids. The ends lost 4 bases at V and 5 bases at J; junction bases unmatched: 10.

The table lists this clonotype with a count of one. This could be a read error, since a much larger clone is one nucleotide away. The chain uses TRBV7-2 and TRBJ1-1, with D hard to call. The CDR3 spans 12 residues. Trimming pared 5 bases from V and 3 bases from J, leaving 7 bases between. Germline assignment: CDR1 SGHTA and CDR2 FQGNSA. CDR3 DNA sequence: TGTGCCAGCAGCCCGACACACACTGAAGCTTTCTTT. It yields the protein CASSPTHTEAFF.

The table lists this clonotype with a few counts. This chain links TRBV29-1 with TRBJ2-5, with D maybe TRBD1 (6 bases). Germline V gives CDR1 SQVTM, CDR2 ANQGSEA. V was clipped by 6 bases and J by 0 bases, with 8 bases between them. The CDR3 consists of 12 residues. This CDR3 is CSVQGYQETQYF. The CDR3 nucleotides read TGCAGCGTACAGGGTTACCAAGAGACCCAGTACTTC.

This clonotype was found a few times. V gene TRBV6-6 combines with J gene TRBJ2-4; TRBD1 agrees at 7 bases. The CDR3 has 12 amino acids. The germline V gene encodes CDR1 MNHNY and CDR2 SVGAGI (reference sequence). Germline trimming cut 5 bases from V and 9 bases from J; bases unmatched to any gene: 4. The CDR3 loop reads CASSTGERIQYF. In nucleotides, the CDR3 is TGTGCCAGCAGTACAGGGGAGCGCATTCAGTACTTC.

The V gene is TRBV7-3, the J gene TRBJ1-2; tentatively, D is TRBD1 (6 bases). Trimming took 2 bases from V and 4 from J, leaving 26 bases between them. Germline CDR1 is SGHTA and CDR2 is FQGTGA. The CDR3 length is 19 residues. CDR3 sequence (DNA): TGTGCCAGCAGCTTAGGCCCAAGGGACATTCGCGTAGGCTTCTATGGCTACACCTTC. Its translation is CASSLGPRDIRVGFYGYTF.

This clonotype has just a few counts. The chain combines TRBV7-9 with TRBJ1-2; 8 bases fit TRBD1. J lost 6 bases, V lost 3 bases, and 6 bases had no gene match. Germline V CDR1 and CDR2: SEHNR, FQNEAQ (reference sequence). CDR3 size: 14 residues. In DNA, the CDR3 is TGTGCCAGCAGCTTGGGAGGACAGGGAGATGGCTACACCTTC. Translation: CASSLGGQGDGYTF.

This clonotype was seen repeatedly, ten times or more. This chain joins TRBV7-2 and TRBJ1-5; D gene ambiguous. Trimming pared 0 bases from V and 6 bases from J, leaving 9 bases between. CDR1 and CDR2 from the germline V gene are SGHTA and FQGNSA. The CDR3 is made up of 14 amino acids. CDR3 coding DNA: TGTGCCAGCAGCTTAGCCGGGAGGGTTCAGCCCCAGCATTTT. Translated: CASSLAGRVQPQHF.

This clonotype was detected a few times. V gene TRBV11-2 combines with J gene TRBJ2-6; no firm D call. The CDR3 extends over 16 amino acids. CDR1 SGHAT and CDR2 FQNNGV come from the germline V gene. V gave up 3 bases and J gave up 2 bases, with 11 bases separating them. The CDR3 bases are TGTGCCAGCAGCTTTATGGATAGGACTGGGGCCAACGTCCTGACTTTC. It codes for CASSFMDRTGANVLTF.

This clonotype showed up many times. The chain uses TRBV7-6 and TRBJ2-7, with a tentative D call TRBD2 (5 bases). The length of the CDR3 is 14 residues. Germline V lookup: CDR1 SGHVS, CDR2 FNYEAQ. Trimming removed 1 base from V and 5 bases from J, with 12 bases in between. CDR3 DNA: TGTGCCAGCAGCTTAGACGGGGATTCACACGAGCAGTACTTC. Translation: CASSLDGDSHEQYF.

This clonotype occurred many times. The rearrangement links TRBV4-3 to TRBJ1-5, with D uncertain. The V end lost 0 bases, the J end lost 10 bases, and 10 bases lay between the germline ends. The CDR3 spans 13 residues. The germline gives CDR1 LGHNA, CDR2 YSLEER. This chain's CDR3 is CASSQEGLTPQHF. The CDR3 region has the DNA TGCGCCAGCAGCCAAGAAGGACTCACCCCCCAGCATTTT.

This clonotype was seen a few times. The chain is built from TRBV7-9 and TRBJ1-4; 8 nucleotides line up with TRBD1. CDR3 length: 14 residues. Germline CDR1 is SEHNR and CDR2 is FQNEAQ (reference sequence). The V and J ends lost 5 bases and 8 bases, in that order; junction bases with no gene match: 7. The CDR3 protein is CASSAGQVKEKLFF. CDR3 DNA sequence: TGTGCCAGCAGCGCGGGACAGGTAAAAGAAAAACTGTTTTTT.

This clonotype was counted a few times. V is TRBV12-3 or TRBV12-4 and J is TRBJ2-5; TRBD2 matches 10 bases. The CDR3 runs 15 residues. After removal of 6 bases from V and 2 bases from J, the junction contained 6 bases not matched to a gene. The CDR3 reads CASSIGAGGQETQYF. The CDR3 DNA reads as TGTGCCAGCAGCATCGGAGCGGGGGGGCAAGAGACCCAGTACTTC.

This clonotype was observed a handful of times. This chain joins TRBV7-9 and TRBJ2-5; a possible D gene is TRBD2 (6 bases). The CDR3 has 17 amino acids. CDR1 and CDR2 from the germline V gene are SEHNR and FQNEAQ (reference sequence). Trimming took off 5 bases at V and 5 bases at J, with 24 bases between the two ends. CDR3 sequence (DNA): TGTGCCAGCAGCCCCCCTGCGGAGGGCAGGGTCGGCGAGACCCAGTACTTC. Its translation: CASSPPAEGRVGETQYF. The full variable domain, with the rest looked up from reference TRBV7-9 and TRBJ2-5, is DTGVSQNPRHKITKRGQNVTFRCDPISEHNRLYWYRQTLGQGPEFLTYFQNEAQLEKSRLLSDRFSAERPKGSFSTLEIQRTEQGDSAMYLCASSPPAEGRVGETQYFGPGTRLLVL.

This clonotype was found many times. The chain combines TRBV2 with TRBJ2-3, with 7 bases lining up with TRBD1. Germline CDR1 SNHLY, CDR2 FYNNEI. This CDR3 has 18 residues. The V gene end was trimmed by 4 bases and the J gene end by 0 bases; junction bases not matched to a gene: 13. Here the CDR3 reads CASSGTGAPQTSTDTQYF. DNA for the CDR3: TGTGCCAGCAGTGGAACAGGGGCCCCCCAAACTAGCACAGATACGCAGTATTTT.

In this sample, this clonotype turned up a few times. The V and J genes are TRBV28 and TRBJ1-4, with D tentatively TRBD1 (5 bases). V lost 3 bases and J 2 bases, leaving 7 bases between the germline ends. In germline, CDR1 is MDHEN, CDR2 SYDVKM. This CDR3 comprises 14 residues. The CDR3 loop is CASSLGGTNEKLFF. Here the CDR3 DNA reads TGTGCCAGCAGTTTGGGGGGTACTAATGAAAAACTGTTTTTT. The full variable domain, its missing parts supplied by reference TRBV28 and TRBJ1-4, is DVKVTQSSRYLVKRTGEKVFLECVQDMDHENMFWYRQDPGLGLRLIYFSYDVKMKEKGDIPEGYSVSREKKERFSLILESASTNQTSMYLCASSLGGTNEKLFFGSGTQLSVL.

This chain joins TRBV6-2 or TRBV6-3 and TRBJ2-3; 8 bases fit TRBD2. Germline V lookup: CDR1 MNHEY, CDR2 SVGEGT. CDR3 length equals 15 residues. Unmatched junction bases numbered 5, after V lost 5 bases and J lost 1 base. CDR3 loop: CASSPSGPGTDTQYF. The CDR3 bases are TGTGCCAGCAGTCCTAGCGGGCCCGGCACAGATACGCAGTATTTT.

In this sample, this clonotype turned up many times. The CDR3 bases are TGCAGCGGACGGACAGGGGGGTCAGAGACCCAGTACTTC. Protein: CSGRTGGSETQYF. This sequence joins TRBV29-1 and TRBJ2-5; 10 nucleotides match TRBD1. CDR3 length equals 13 residues. Trimming removed 7 bases from V and 4 bases from J; junction bases left unmatched: 6. Germline lookup yields CDR1 SQVTM and CDR2 ANQGSEA.